Reported below is one TCR beta chain. The source of the sample is a study of cytomegalovirus exposure and HLA in healthy donors. PCR used 60 Vbeta primers and 13 Jbeta primers. Sequenced by immunoSEQ multiplex PCR; TCRdb stores in-frame clones only, minus some. The sample carries approximately 40,000 clones, 82% recorded once. The CDR3 is made up of 16 amino acids. Per germline, CDR1 MDHEN and CDR2 SYDVKM. Trimming shortened V by 1 base and J by 4 bases, and 13 bases separated the two germline ends. Each donor was nominally healthy when sampled (though unrecorded immune exposures were likely). The TCR sequence derives from a woman aged 18 to 35 in good health and CMV-seropositive. This chain joins TRBV28 and TRBJ1-4; D gene ambiguous. Input material: PBMCs. The CDR3 region has the DNA TGTGCCAGCAGTTTATTGGCGGGAGGGAGTAATGAAAAACTGTTTTTT. Amino acid sequence: CASSLLAGGSNEKLFF.